Below are 25 T cell receptor beta chains sequenced from a single sample in a study of T cells in Graves' hyperthyroidism and ophthalmopathy. Amplified TCR beta CDR3 regions derived from RNA transcripts. Carried out on the TCR CDR3, a first-round RT-PCR used the HTBI primer set. TCRdb ran MiXCR on the multiplex PCR reads and lists one entry per CDR3 protein. The table lists some 380,000 distinct CDR3 sequences, 13% of them singletons, with under 25% in the top ten. Sequencing used blood. The receptors here all came from a man younger than 45 with Graves' hyperthyroidism that later progressed to Graves' ophthalmopathy.

This clonotype was picked up many times. The rearrangement joins TRBV7-2 to TRBJ1-6; D unresolved. The CDR3 extends over 15 amino acids. Germline V gene lookup returns CDR1 SGHTA and CDR2 FQGNSA. V lost 3 bases and J 6 bases, leaving 12 bases between the germline ends. The CDR3 sequence is CASSFQVTVNSPLHF. The CDR3, as DNA: TGTGCCAGCAGCTTTCAAGTGACTGTTAATTCACCCCTCCACTTT. Supplemented by reference TRBV7-2 and TRBJ1-6, the full variable domain reads GAGVSQSPSNKVTEKGKDVELRCDPISGHTALYWYRQSLGQGLEFLIYFQGNSAPDKSGLPSDRFSAERTGGSVSTLTIQRTQQEDSAVYLCASSFQVTVNSPLHFGNGTRLTVT.

The table lists this clonotype with many counts. The gene calls are TRBV6-1 and TRBJ2-1; TRBD1 matches 8 bases. The CDR3 covers 15 residues. After removal of 3 bases from V and 8 bases from J, the junction contained 9 bases not matched to a gene. Germline loops: CDR1 MNHNS, CDR2 SASEGT. In DNA form, the CDR3 reads TGTGCCAGCAGTGAGGGAGGACAGGGCAATGATGAGCAGTTCTTC. It translates to CASSEGGQGNDEQFF.

A few counts support this clonotype. This chain uses TRBV6-6 with TRBJ2-5, with 8 bases that match TRBD1. The V and J ends lost 2 bases and 4 bases, in that order; junction bases with no gene match: 6. Germline V gives CDR1 MNHNY, CDR2 SVGAGI (reference sequence). This CDR3 comprises 15 residues. The CDR3 DNA sequence: TGTGCCAGCAGTTACACTTTGGACAGGGTAGAGACCCAGTACTTC. Translated: CASSYTLDRVETQYF.

This clonotype was recorded at least ten times. The chain uses TRBV12-5 and TRBJ1-5, with TRBD1 matching 10 bases. CDR3 length equals 21 residues. In germline, CDR1 is LGHNT, CDR2 FRNRAP. V lost 0 bases, J lost 4 bases, and 18 bases stayed unmatched. In nucleotides, the CDR3 is TGTGCTAGTGGTTTGGTTCTACCTAGAGTAGACAGGGGGCCGCTTAATCAGCCCCAGCATTTT. Residues: CASGLVLPRVDRGPLNQPQHF.

This clonotype was recorded many times. The rearrangement joins TRBV28 to TRBJ1-2; D is undetermined. CDR3 length equals 12 residues. The V gene's germline CDR1 is MDHEN and CDR2 SYDVKM. V gave up 5 bases and J gave up 4 bases, with 8 bases separating them. CDR3 DNA sequence: TGTGCCAGCAGTCCAGCTAGCTATGGCTACACCTTC. Encoded protein: CASSPASYGYTF.

A word on this clonotype: A much larger clone lies a single base off, so this may be a read error. V and J are TRBV6-1 and TRBJ2-5, with 11 bases that match TRBD2. The CDR3 runs to 13 residues. J was trimmed by 5 bases and V by 8 bases; bases with no gene match: 4. Germline values: CDR1 MNHNS, CDR2 SASEGT. CDR3 DNA: TGTGCCAGCCAAATAGCGGGGGGGGAGACCCAGTACTTC. It codes for CASQIAGGETQYF.

This clonotype came up a few times. The V call is TRBV20-1, the J call TRBJ1-2, with 7 bases that match TRBD1. The CDR3 has 13 residues. Trimming took 3 bases from V and 8 from J; bases not matched to a gene: 9. Germline V gene data show CDR1 as DFQATT and CDR2 as SNEGSKA (reference sequence). In nucleotides, the CDR3 is TGCAGTGCTAGTAGACAGGGTAGAGAGGGCTACACCTTC. Protein: CSASRQGREGYTF.

This clonotype was found many times. The chain joins TRBV7-2 to TRBJ2-7; tentatively, D is TRBD2 (6 bases). The V and J ends lost 0 bases and 6 bases respectively, with 9 bases between them. This CDR3 comprises 13 residues. From germline, CDR1 is SGHTA and CDR2 FQGNSA. CDR3 protein: CASSLATSREQYF. The DNA for the CDR3 is TGTGCCAGCAGCTTAGCTACTAGCCGCGAGCAGTACTTC.

This clonotype has ten or more counts. The gene calls are TRBV15 and TRBJ2-5; weak D call: TRBD2 (6 bases). Trimming pared 0 bases from V and 3 bases from J, leaving 8 bases between. This CDR3 comprises 14 residues. The germline V gene encodes CDR1 LNHNV and CDR2 YYDKDF (reference sequence). For the CDR3, the DNA is TGTGCCACCAGCAGAGATCCGGGGGAAGAGACCCAGTACTTC. Translated, it gives CATSRDPGEETQYF.

The V gene is TRBV7-6, the J gene TRBJ2-3; D gene uncertain. The germline V and J ends were trimmed by 1 base and 5 bases, with 10 bases remaining between them. Per the germline V gene, CDR1 is SGHVS and CDR2 is FNYEAQ. CDR3 length: 14 residues. In DNA, the CDR3 is TGTGCCAGCAGCTTAGAGGGTAGACGAGATACGCAGTATTTT. This gives the protein CASSLEGRRDTQYF.

This clonotype appeared a few times. V gene TRBV28 combines with J gene TRBJ1-5; the D gene is possibly TRBD1 (5 bases). The germline V gene encodes CDR1 MDHEN and CDR2 SYDVKM. The V end was cut by 3 bases, the J end by 4 bases, with 13 bases between. The CDR3 contains 15 residues. DNA for the CDR3: TGTGCCAGCAGTTTGTTTCAGGGTTGGAATCAGCCCCAGCATTTT. This codes for CASSLFQGWNQPQHF.

This chain links TRBV7-6 with TRBJ1-3, with 8 bases matching TRBD1. Germline trimming cut 5 bases from V and 0 bases from J; bases unmatched to any gene: 3. The CDR3 is made up of 15 amino acids. Germline CDR1 reads SGHVS; CDR2 reads FNYEAQ. In DNA form, the CDR3 reads TGTGCCAGCAGCCAAGGGACAGGCTCTGGAAACACCATATATTTT. It translates to CASSQGTGSGNTIYF.

The gene calls are TRBV9 and TRBJ2-6; tentative D call: TRBD1 (6 bases). The germline V and J ends were trimmed by 4 bases and 0 bases, with 17 bases remaining between them. The CDR3 has 18 amino acids. Germline assignment: CDR1 SGDLS and CDR2 YYNGEE. The CDR3 nucleotides read TGTGCCAGCAGCTCGCACAGAACAGGGAACTCTGGGGCCAACGTCCTGACTTTC. This sequence encodes CASSSHRTGNSGANVLTF.

This rearrangement joins TRBV7-6 to TRBJ1-4; D remains unclear. CDR1 and CDR2 from the germline V gene are SGHVS and FNYEAQ. With 5 bases removed from V and 8 bases from J, the gap between germline ends came to 15 bases. CDR3 length: 14 amino acids. The CDR3 region is CASSRRPGFEKLFF. The CDR3 nucleotides read TGTGCCAGCAGCCGGCGCCCGGGATTCGAAAAACTGTTTTTT.

A few counts support this clonotype. The V and J genes are TRBV13 and TRBJ1-6; unclear D gene. The CDR3 has 16 amino acids. V dropped 5 bases and J dropped 2 bases, with 13 bases sitting between them. CDR1 is PRHDT, CDR2 FYEKMQ, per germline (reference sequence). The CDR3 DNA reads TGTGCCAGCAGCCGCCGCGAGAGCGCCTATAATTCACCCCTCCACTTT. This translates into CASSRRESAYNSPLHF. Filled out from reference TRBV13 and TRBJ1-6, the complete variable domain reads AAGVIQSPRHLIKEKRETATLKCYPIPRHDTVYWYQQGPGQDPQFLISFYEKMQSDKGSIPDRFSAQQFSDYHSELNMSSLELGDSALYFCASSRRESAYNSPLHFGNGTRLTVT.

This clonotype has just a few counts. This chain uses TRBV13 with TRBJ2-1; D assignment may be TRBD1 or TRBD2 (6 bases each). The length of the CDR3 is 15 residues. Deletions cut 7 bases from V and 4 bases from J, with 17 bases between. Germline loops: CDR1 PRHDT, CDR2 FYEKMQ (reference sequence). The CDR3 nucleotides read TGTGCCAGCAATCCAACGGGGGCCCGATACAATGAGCAGTTCTTC. This gives the protein CASNPTGARYNEQFF. Full variable domain (remainder filled in from reference TRBV13 and TRBJ2-1): AAGVIQSPRHLIKEKRETATLKCYPIPRHDTVYWYQQGPGQDPQFLISFYEKMQSDKGSIPDRFSAQQFSDYHSELNMSSLELGDSALYFCASNPTGARYNEQFFGPGTRLTVL.

The table lists this clonotype with a few counts. Here the CDR3 DNA reads TGTGCCAGCAGCCAGGGTTCCGGGACAGGGGGTGAGCAGTTCTTC. Translated, it gives CASSQGSGTGGEQFF. The V call is TRBV3-1, the J call TRBJ2-1; 11 bases match TRBD1. The V gene end was trimmed by 3 bases and the J gene end by 9 bases; junction bases not matched to a gene: 7. Germline V gives CDR1 LGHDT, CDR2 YNNKEL (reference sequence). The CDR3 is 15 residues long.

This clonotype was counted many times. The chain carries TRBV6-1 and TRBJ1-5, with TRBD1 matching over 11 bases. From germline, CDR1 is MNHNS and CDR2 SASEGT. V was pared by 5 bases and J by 4 bases, with 4 bases of the junction left unmatched. CDR3 length: 15 residues. The CDR3 DNA reads as TGTGCCAGCAGTCCGGACAGGGGGCCTAATCAGCCCCAGCATTTT. Protein sequence: CASSPDRGPNQPQHF.

The table lists this clonotype with many counts. The CDR3 region has the DNA TGTGCCAGCAGCTCGACTTCGGACAGCAGGGGCTACGAGCAGTACTTC. Its translation is CASSSTSDSRGYEQYF. J is TRBJ2-7 and V is TRBV7-2; a weak D match, TRBD1 (6 bases). CDR1 and CDR2 (germline): SGHTA, FQGNSA. The CDR3 contains 16 residues. Deletions cut 4 bases from V and 3 bases from J, with 19 bases between.

This clonotype was detected a few times. The chain is built from TRBV27 and TRBJ1-3, with a tentative D call TRBD1 (6 bases). Germline assignment: CDR1 MNHEY and CDR2 SMNVEV (reference sequence). The CDR3 consists of 14 residues. The V end was cut by 5 bases, the J end by 5 bases, with 13 bases between. As DNA, the CDR3 is TGTGCCAGCAGTCCATCAGGGGCCCGAAACACCATATATTTT. Translating gives CASSPSGARNTIYF.

With respect to this clonotype: Germline and junction disagree at one end, which may indicate a read error. This rearrangement joins TRBV27 to TRBJ2-7, with TRBD1 as a possible D gene (6 bases). The CDR3 is 15 amino acids. Germline V lookup: CDR1 MNHEY, CDR2 SMNVEV (reference sequence). CDR3 DNA: TGTGCCAGCAGTATATCCCCAGGGGCCCCCTACGAGCAGTACTTC. This gives the protein CASSISPGAPYEQYF.

This clonotype was observed a few times. This chain connects TRBV2 to TRBJ2-3; 9 nucleotides align to TRBD1. The CDR3 sequence is 12 residues long. The junction had 9 bases not matched to a gene; V was cut back by 6 bases and J by 14 bases. Germline CDR1 is SNHLY and CDR2 is FYNNEI. DNA of the CDR3: TGTGCCAGCAGGGACCGGGACAGGGATTCGTATTTT. Protein product: CASRDRDRDSYF.

The chain links TRBV9 to TRBJ2-7; TRBD1 agrees at 9 bases. With 2 bases clipped from V and 5 bases from J, the junction kept 5 bases outside the gene matches. This CDR3 contains 14 residues. CDR1 SGDLS and CDR2 YYNGEE come from the germline V gene. CDR3 amino acids: CASSVGTGKDEQYF. The CDR3 bases are TGTGCCAGCAGCGTCGGGACAGGGAAAGACGAGCAGTACTTC.

This clonotype has a count of ten or more. The chain couples TRBV20-1 to TRBJ2-7, with TRBD1 matching 9 bases. Trimming took 6 bases from V and 4 from J; bases not matched to a gene: 10. Germline V CDR1 and CDR2: DFQATT, SNEGSKA (reference sequence). CDR3 length: 14 residues. This CDR3 is CSAPTGGRGYEQYF. The CDR3 DNA sequence: TGCAGTGCCCCTACAGGGGGCCGAGGTTACGAGCAGTACTTC.

V usage is TRBV4-1 and J usage is TRBJ2-1; the D gene is possibly TRBD1 (5 bases). The CDR3 extends over 17 amino acids. CDR1 MGHRA and CDR2 YSYEKL come from the germline V gene. V was cut by 0 bases and J by 0 bases, with 12 bases left in between. CDR3 amino acids: CASSQDIAGISYNEQFF. Here the CDR3 DNA reads TGCGCCAGCAGCCAAGATATCGCAGGGATCTCCTACAATGAGCAGTTCTTC.